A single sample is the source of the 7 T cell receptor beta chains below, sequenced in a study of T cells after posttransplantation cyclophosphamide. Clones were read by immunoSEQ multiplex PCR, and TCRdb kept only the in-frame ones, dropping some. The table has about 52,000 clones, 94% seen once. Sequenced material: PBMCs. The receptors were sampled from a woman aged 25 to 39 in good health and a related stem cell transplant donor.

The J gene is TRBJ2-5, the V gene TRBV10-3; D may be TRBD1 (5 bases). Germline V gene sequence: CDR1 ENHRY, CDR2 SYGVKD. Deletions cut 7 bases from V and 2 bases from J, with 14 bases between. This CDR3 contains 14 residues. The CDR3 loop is CAIIDDSEQETQYF. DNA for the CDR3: TGTGCCATCATTGATGACAGCGAGCAAGAGACCCAGTACTTC.

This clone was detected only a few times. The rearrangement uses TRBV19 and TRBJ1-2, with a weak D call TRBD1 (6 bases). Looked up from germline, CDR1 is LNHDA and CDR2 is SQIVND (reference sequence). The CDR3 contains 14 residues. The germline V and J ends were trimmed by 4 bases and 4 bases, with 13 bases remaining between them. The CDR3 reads CASSTPGAGYGYTF. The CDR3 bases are TGTGCCAGTAGTACCCCAGGGGCTGGCTATGGCTACACCTTC.

CDR3 protein: CASRRQGTPYGYTF. The CDR3 coding sequence is TGTGCCAGCAGAAGACAGGGGACACCATATGGCTACACCTTC. This sequence joins TRBV27 and TRBJ1-2; 8 positions match TRBD1. The CDR3 consists of 14 residues. In germline, CDR1 is MNHEY, CDR2 SMNVEV (reference sequence). With 6 bases clipped from V and 5 bases from J, the junction kept 8 bases outside the gene matches.

The CDR3 here is CASSLNLAGNYNEQFF. The CDR3 DNA is TGTGCCAGCAGTCTCAATCTAGCGGGGAACTACAATGAGCAGTTCTTC. The genes are TRBV2 and TRBJ2-1; TRBD2 aligns across 9 bases. From germline, CDR1 is SNHLY and CDR2 FYNNEI. V shed 5 bases, J shed 3 bases, and the junction held 8 bases outside the gene matches. This CDR3 spans 16 amino acids.

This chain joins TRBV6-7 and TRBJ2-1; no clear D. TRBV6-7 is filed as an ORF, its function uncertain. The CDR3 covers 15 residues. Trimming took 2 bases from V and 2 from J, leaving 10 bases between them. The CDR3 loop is CASSYTEPTYNEQFF. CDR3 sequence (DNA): TGTGCCAGCAGTTACACAGAACCTACCTACAATGAGCAGTTCTTC.

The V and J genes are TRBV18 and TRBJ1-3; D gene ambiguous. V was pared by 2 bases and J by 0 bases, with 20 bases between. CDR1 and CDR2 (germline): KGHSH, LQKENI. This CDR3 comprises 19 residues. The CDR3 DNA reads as TGTGCCAGCTCACCAACAATCCCAAATCGGAGTGACTCTGGAAACACCATATATTTT. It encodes CASSPTIPNRSDSGNTIYF.

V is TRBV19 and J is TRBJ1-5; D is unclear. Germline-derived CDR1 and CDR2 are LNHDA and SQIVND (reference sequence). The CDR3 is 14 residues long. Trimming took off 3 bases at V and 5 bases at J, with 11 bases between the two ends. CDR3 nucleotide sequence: TGTGCCAGTAGTATGGGCAGGAATGATCAGCCCCAGCATTTT. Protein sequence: CASSMGRNDQPQHF.